This record covers a single TCR beta chain. Ten or more counts support this clonotype. The clone's antigen remains unknown. It has no much larger one-base neighbor in the sample; base qualities were not kept. The CDR3 starts with the cysteine, ends with the phenylalanine, and has 15 residues. Kept here is only the CDR3 DNA, which spans 45 bases and is read in frame from base 1. A distance of 8 bases separates the germline ends of V and J, which lose 0 bases and 3 bases respectively. Via the germline V gene (reference sequence), CDR1 is LNHNV and CDR2 YYDKDF. Sequencing was carried out with an Illumina HiSeq 1500. Clones were called with MiXCR by TCRdb after fastp trimmed the public reads at Q25, and only in-frame beta chains were retained. Entries that share a CDR3 protein sequence are merged under the most common genes and DNA. This sample comprises around 210,000 distinct CDR3 sequences, approximately 7% of them detected only once. Around 6.5% of the sample lies in the top ten.

The sample is drawn from a study of T cell repertoires in cytomegalovirus infection (dated by TCRdb to between 2019 and 2020). Describing the broader study: The HLA type of each donor mattered for the analysis, because public TCR beta signatures pointed to carriage of CMV infection along with the matching HLA type.

Results and caveats for the whole study, not just this receptor: The ex vivo response was dominated by HLA-C-restricted CMV-specific TCR beta clonotypes, and the single most frequent clonotype in two of eight donors was supplied by these HLA-C-restricted clonotypes. In both this cohort and an independent roughly 330-donor cohort, the cumulative frequency of public TCR beta family members distinguished carriers of CMV infection plus the relevant HLA type.

Recombination linked TRBV15 to TRBJ1-4, with the D gene too uncertain to name. Sequenced input: PBMCs. The sequence came from a human donor in good health (CMV status not recorded). Some clones in this sample may be carry-over from other donors' samples. The CDR3 protein sequence reads: CATSREKGPNEKLFF. The DNA reads TGTGCCACCAGCAGAGAGAAGGGTCCTAATGAAAAACTGTTTTTT.